Following are 3 T cell receptor beta chains from one sample sequenced in a study of cytomegalovirus exposure and HLA in healthy donors (dated by TCRdb to about 2017). The protocol used for the library was the immunoSEQ multiplex PCR assay. The source is immuneACCESS, and TCRdb retained only in-frame sequences with V and J called. Part of the clones is not carried over; for the studies checked, unresolved V genes explain less than half of this, and the remainder is unexplained. For this sample the table gives 65,000 to 80,000 clones, of which roughly 94% were detected only once. The top ten clonotypes cover over 2% of the sample. Input material: PBMCs. The receptors stem from a woman between 18 and 30 years old in good health and CMV-seronegative.

This rearrangement joins TRBV7-9 to TRBJ2-1; D possibly corresponds to TRBD2 (6 bases). CDR3 length equals 15 residues. V shed 5 bases and J shed 7 bases, with 18 bases lying between them. The V gene's germline CDR1 is SEHNR and CDR2 FQNEAQ (reference sequence). The CDR3 coding sequence is TGTGCCAGCAGCCAATTAGGGACTCGCACAAATGAGCAGTTCTTC. Translation: CASSQLGTRTNEQFF.

The chain is built from TRBV18 and TRBJ2-7; TRBD2 is a possible D gene (5 bases). The CDR3 has 13 amino acids. The ends were cut back, 1 base at V and 3 bases at J, with 7 bases in the middle. Per the germline V gene, CDR1 is KGHSH and CDR2 is LQKENI. This CDR3 reads CASSPQGDYEQYF. CDR3 nucleotides: TGTGCCAGCTCACCACAGGGAGACTACGAGCAGTACTTC.

The rearrangement links TRBV7-8 to TRBJ1-1, with D uncertain. Germline V gene lookup returns CDR1 SGHVS and CDR2 FQNEAQ. Trimming took off 4 bases at V and 1 base at J, with 10 bases between the two ends. The CDR3 loop spans 14 amino acids. The CDR3: CASSSSRKNTEAFF. Written as DNA, the CDR3 is TGTGCCAGCAGCTCCAGCAGGAAGAACACTGAAGCTTTCTTT.